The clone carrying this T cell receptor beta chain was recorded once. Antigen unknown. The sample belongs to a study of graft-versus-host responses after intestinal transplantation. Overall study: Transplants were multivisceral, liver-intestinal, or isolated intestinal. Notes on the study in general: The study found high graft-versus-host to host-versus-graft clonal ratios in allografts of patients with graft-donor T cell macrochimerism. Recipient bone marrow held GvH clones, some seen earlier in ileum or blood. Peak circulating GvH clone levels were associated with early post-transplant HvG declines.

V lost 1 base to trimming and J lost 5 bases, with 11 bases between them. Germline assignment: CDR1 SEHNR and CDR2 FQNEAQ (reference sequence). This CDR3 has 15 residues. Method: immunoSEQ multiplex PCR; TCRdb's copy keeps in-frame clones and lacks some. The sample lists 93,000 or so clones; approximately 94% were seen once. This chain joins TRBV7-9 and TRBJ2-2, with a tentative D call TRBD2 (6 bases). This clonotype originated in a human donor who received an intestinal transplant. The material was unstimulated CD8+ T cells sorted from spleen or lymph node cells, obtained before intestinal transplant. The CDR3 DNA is TGTGCCAGCAGCTTAGGCAGGGAGGTAACCGGGGAGCTGTTTTTT. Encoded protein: CASSLGREVTGELFF. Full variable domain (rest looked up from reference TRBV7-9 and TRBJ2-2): DTGVSQNPRHKITKRGQNVTFRCDPISEHNRLYWYRQTLGQGPEFLTYFQNEAQLEKSRLLSDRFSAERPKGSFSTLEIQRTEQGDSAMYLCASSLGREVTGELFFGEGSRLTVL.